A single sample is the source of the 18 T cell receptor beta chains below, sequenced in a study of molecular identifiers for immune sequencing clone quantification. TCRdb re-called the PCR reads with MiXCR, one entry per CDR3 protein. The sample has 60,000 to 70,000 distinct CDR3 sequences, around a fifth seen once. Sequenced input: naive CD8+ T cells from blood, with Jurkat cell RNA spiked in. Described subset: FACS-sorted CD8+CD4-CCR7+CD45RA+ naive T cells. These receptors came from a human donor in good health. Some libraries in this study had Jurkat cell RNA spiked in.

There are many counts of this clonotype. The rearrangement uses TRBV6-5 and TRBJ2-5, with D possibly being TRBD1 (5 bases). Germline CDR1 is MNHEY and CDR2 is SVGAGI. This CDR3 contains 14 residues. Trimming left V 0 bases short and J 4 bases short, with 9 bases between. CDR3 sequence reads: CASSYSGQGETQYF. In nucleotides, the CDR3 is TGTGCCAGCAGTTACTCGGGGCAAGGAGAGACCCAGTACTTC.

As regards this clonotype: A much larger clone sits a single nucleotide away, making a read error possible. The CDR3 coding sequence is TGTGCCAGCAATGAAGGAGAAGAGACCCAGTGCTTC. Its translation: CASNEGEETQCF. The chain is built from TRBV7-9 and TRBJ2-5, with D uncertain. Germline-derived CDR1 and CDR2 are SEHNR and FQNEAQ (reference sequence). The CDR3 sequence is 12 residues long.

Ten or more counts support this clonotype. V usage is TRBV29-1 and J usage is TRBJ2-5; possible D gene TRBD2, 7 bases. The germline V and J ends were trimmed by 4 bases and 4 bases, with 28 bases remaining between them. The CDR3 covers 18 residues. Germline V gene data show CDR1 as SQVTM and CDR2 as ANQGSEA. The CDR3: CSVGGLTRRGGNRETQYF. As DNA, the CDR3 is TGCAGCGTTGGGGGCTTAACAAGGAGGGGGGGTAATCGAGAGACCCAGTACTTC.

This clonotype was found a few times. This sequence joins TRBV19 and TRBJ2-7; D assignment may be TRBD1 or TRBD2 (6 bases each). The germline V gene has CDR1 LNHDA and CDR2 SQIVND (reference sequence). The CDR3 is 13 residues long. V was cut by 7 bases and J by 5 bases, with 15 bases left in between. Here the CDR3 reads CASTPGGPNEQYF. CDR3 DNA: TGTGCCAGTACTCCTGGGGGGCCCAACGAGCAGTACTTC.

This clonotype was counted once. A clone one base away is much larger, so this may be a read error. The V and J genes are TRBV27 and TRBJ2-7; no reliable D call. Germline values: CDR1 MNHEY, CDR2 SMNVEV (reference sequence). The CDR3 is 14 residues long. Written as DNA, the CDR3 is TGTGCCAGCAGTTTATTTAGCATCCAGTCCGAGCAGCACTTC. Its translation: CASSLFSIQSEQHF.

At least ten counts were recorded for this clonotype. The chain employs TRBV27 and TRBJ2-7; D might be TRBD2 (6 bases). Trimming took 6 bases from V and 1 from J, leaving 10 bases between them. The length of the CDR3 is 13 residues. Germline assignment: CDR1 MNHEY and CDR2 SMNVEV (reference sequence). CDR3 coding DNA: TGTGCCAGCAGCTTGGGGAGGTCCTACGAGCAGTACTTC. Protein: CASSLGRSYEQYF.

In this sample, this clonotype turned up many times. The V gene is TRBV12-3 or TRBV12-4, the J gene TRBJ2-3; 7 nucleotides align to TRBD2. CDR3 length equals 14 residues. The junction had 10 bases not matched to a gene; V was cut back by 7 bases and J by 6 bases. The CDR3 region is CASTTGEGRDTQYF. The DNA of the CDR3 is TGTGCCAGCACCACCGGGGAGGGCAGGGATACGCAGTATTTT.

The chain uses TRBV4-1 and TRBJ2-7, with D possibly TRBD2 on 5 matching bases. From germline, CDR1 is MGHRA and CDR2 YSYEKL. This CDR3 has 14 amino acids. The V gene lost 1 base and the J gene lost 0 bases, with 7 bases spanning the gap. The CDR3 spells CASSQGEGSYEQYF. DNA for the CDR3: TGCGCCAGCAGCCAAGGTGAGGGCTCCTACGAGCAGTACTTC.

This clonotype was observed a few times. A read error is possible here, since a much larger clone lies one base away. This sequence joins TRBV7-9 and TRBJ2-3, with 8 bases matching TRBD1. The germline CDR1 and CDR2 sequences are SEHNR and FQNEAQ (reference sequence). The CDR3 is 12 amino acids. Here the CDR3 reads CASSGVDRGRHF. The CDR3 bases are TGTGCCAGCAGCGGAGTTGACAGGGGACGACATTTT.

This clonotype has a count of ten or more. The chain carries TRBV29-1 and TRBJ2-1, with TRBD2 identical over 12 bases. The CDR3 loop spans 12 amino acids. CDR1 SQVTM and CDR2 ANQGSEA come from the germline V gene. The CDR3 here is CRASSGRDEQFF. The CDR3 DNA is TGCAGGGCGTCTAGCGGGAGGGATGAGCAGTTCTTC.

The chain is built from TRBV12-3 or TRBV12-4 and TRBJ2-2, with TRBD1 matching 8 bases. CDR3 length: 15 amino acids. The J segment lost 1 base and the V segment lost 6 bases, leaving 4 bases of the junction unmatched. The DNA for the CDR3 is TGTGCCAGCAGCTCAGGGGGCCTGAACACCGGGGAGCTGTTTTTT. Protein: CASSSGGLNTGELFF.

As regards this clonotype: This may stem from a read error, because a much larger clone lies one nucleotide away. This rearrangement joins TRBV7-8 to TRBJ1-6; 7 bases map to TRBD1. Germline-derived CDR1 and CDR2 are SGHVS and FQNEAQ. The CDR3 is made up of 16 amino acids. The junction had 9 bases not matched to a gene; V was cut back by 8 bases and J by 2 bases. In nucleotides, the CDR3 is TGTGCCAGCGGCTGGGACAGTTCGGCCTATAATTCACCCCTCCACTTT. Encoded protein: CASGWDSSAYNSPLHF.

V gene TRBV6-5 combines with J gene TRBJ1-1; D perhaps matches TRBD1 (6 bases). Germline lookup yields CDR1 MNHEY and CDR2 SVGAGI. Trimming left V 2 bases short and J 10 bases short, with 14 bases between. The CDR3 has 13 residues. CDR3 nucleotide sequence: TGTGCCAGCAGTTACGGGCAGGGGCTTGGAGCTTTCTTT. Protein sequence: CASSYGQGLGAFF.

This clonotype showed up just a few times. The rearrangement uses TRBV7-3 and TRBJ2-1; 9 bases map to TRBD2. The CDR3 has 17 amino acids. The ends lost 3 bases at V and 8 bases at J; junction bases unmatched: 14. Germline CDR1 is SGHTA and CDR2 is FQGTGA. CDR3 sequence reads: CASSLEVLREGEDEQFF. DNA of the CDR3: TGTGCCAGCAGCTTGGAGGTCTTGCGGGAGGGGGAGGATGAGCAGTTCTTC.

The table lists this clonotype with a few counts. The CDR3 coding sequence is TGTGCCAGCAGCGCCGAGGACAGGAACCTCTACGAGCAGTACTTC. This codes for CASSAEDRNLYEQYF. The V gene is TRBV7-9, the J gene TRBJ2-7, with TRBD1 matching 7 bases. Per germline, CDR1 SEHNR and CDR2 FQNEAQ (reference sequence). With V trimmed by 5 bases and J by 3 bases, 10 bases remained unmatched. This CDR3 comprises 15 residues.

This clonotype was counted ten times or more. The CDR3: CSARAGTAYEQYF. The CDR3 DNA sequence: TGCAGTGCTAGAGCCGGGACAGCCTACGAGCAGTACTTC. The chain has TRBV20-1 and TRBJ2-7; TRBD1 aligns across 7 bases. Germline CDR1 and CDR2: DFQATT and SNEGSKA (reference sequence). This CDR3 spans 13 amino acids. V was clipped by 1 base and J by 2 bases; unmatched bases: 2.

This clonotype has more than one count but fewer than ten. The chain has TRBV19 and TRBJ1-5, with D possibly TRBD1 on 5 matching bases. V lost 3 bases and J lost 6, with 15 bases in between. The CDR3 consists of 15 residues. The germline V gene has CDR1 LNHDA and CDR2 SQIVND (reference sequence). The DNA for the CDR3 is TGTGCCAGTAGTATCTGGGACGGAGGGAGTCAGCCCCAGCATTTT. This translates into CASSIWDGGSQPQHF.

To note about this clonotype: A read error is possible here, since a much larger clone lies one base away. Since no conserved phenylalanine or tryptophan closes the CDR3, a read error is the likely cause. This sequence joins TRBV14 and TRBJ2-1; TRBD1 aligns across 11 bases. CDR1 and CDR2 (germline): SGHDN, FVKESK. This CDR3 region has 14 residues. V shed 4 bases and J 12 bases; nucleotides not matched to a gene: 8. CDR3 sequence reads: CASSLVGQGAGQFL. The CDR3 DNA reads TGTGCCAGCAGCCTTGTCGGACAGGGGGCTGGGCAGTTCCTC.